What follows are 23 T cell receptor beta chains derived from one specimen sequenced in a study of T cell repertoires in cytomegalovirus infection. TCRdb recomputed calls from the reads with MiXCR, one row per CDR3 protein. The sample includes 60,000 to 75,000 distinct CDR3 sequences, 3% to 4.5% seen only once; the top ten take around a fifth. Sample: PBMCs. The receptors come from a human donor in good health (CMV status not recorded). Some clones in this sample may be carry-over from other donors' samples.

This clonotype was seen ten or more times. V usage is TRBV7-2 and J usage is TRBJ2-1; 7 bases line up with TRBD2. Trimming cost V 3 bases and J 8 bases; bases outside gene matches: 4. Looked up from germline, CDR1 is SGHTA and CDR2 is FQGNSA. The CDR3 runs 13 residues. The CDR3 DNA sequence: TGTGCCAGCAGCTTCGGCCGGGGGGATGAGCAGTTCTTC. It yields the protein CASSFGRGDEQFF.

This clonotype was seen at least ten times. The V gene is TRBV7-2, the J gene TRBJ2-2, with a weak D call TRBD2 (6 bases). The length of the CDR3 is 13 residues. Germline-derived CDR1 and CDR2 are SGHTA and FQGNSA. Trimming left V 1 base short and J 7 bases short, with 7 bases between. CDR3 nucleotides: TGTGCCAGCAGCTTAGGGGGGGACGGGGAGCTGTTTTTT. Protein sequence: CASSLGGDGELFF.

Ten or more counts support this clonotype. CDR3 amino acids: CASSLMGSRAYGYTF. CDR3 DNA sequence: TGTGCCAGCAGCTTAATGGGCAGCCGCGCCTATGGCTACACCTTC. The chain links TRBV7-8 to TRBJ1-2, with no clear D. Trimming cost V 2 bases and J 4 bases, with 14 bases left between them. Germline assignment: CDR1 SGHVS and CDR2 FQNEAQ. This CDR3 region has 15 residues.

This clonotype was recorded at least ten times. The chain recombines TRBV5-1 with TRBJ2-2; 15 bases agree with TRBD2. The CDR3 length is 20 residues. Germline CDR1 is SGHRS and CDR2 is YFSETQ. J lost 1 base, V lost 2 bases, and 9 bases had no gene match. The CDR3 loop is CASSFVPGLAGGLNTGELFF. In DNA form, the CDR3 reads TGCGCCAGCAGCTTCGTCCCGGGACTAGCGGGGGGCCTGAACACCGGGGAGCTGTTTTTT.

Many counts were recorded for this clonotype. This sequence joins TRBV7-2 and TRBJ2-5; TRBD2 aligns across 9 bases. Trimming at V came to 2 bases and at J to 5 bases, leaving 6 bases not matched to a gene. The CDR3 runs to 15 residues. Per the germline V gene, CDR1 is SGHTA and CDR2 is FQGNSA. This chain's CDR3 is CASSLFLAGRETQYF. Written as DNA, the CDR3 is TGTGCCAGCAGCTTATTTCTAGCGGGAAGGGAGACCCAGTACTTC.

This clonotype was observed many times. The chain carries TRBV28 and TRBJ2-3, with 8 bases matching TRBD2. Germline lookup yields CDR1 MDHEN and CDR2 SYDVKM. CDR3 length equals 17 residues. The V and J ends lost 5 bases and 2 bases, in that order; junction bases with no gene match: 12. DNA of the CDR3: TGTGCCAGCAGTCCCCACGAGGAGCGGGGGTTCACAGATACGCAGTATTTT. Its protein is CASSPHEERGFTDTQYF.

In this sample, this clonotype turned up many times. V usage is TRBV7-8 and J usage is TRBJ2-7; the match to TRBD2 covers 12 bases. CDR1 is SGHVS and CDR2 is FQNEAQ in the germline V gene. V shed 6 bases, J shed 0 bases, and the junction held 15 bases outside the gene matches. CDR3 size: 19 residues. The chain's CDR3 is CASRLKLAGGWSSSYEQYF. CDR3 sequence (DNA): TGTGCCAGCAGATTGAAACTAGCGGGAGGTTGGTCGAGCTCCTACGAGCAGTACTTC.

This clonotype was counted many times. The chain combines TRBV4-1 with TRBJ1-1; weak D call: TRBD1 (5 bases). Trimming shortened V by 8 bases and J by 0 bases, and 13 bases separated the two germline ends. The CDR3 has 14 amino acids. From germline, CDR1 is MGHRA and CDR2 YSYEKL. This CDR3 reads CASRGPLMNTEAFF. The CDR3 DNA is TGCGCCAGCCGGGGCCCCCTCATGAACACTGAAGCTTTCTTT.

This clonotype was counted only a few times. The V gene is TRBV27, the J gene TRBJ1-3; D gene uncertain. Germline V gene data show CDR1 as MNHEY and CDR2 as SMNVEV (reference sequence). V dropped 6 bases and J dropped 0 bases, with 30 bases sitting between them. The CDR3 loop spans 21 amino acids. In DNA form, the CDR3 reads TGTGCCAGCAGACCCGGATTCCTGGCGGAGGGAGATGACCACTCTGGAAACACCATATATTTT. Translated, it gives CASRPGFLAEGDDHSGNTIYF.

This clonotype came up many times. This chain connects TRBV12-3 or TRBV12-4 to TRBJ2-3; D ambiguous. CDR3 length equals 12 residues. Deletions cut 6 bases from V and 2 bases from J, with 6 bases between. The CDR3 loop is CASSRDTDTQYF. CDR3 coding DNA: TGTGCCAGCAGCCGAGACACAGATACGCAGTATTTT.

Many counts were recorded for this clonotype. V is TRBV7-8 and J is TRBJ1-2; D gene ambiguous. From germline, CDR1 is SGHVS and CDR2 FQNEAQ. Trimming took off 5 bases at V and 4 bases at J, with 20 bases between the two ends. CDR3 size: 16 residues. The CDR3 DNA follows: TGTGCCAGCAGCGTCCGGACGGCCACTACCACCTATGGCTACACCTTC. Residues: CASSVRTATTTYGYTF.

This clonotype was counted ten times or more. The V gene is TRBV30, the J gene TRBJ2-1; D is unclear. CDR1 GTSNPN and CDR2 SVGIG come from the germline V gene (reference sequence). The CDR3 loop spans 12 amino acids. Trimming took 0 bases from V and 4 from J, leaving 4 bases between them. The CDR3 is CAWSVRYNEQFF. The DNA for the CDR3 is TGTGCCTGGAGTGTCAGGTACAATGAGCAGTTCTTC.

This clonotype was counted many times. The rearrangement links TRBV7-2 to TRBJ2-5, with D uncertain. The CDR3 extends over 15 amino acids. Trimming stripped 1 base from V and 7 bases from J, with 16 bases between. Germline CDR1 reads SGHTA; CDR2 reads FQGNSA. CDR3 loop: CASSLGGTSVATQYF. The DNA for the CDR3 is TGTGCCAGCAGCTTAGGGGGTACAAGCGTGGCGACCCAGTACTTC.

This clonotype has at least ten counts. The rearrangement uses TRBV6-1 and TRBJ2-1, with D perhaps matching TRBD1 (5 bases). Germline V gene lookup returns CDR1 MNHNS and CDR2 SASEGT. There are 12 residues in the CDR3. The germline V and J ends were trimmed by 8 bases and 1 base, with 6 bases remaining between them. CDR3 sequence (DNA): TGTGCCAGCCGACAGTCCTACAATGAGCAGTTCTTC. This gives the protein CASRQSYNEQFF.

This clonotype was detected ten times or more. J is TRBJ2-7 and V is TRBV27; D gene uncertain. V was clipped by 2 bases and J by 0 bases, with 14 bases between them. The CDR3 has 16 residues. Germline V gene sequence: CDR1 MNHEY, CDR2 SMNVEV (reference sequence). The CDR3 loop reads CASSLKAGSPSYEQYF. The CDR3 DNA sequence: TGTGCCAGCAGTTTAAAGGCCGGAAGCCCCTCCTACGAGCAGTACTTC.

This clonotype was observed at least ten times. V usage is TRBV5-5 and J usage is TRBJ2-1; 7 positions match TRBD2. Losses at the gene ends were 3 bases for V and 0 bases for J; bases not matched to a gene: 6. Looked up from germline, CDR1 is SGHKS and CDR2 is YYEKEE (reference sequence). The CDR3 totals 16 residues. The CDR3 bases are TGTGCCAGCAGCTGGGACGGGACTATCTCCTACAATGAGCAGTTCTTC. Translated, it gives CASSWDGTISYNEQFF.

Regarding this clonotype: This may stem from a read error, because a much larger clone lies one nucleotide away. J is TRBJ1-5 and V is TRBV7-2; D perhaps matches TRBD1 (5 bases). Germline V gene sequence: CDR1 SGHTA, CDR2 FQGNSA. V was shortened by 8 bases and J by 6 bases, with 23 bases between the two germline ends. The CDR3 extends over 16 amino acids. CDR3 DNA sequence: TGTGCCAGCCGCTCCGCCATCACAGGAGGCGGTCAGCCCCAGCATTTT. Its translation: CASRSAITGGGQPQHF.

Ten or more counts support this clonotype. The CDR3: CASSSQGSYEQYF. The CDR3 DNA reads as TGTGCCAGCAGCTCGCAGGGTTCCTACGAGCAGTACTTC. The rearrangement links TRBV7-4 to TRBJ2-7; a weak D match, TRBD1 (5 bases). CDR3 length equals 13 residues. From germline, CDR1 is SGHVT and CDR2 SQSDAQ. Trimming removed 4 bases from V and 1 base from J, with 8 bases in between.

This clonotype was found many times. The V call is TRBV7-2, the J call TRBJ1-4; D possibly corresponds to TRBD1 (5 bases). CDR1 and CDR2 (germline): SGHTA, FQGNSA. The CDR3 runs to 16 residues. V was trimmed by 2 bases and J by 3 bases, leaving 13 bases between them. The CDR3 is CASSLNPGGSNEKLFF. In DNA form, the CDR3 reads TGTGCCAGCAGCTTAAATCCGGGGGGATCTAATGAAAAACTGTTTTTT.

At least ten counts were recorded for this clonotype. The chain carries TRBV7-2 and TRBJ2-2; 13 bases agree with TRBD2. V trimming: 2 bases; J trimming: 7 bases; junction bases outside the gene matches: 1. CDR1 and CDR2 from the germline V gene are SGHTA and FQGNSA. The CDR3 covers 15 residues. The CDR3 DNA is TGTGCCAGCAGCTTAACTAGCGGGAGGGTCGGGGAGCTGTTTTTT. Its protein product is CASSLTSGRVGELFF.

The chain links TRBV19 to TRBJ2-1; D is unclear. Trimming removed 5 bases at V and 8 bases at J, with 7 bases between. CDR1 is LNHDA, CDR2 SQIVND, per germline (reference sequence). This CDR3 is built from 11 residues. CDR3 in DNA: TGTGCCAGTAGTTCTTGGGATGAGCAGTTCTTC. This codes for CASSSWDEQFF.

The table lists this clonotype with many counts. CDR3 protein: CASSPEDTITGELFF. The CDR3 DNA reads as TGTGCCAGCAGCCCAGAGGACACCATCACCGGGGAGCTGTTTTTT. The chain is built from TRBV11-3 and TRBJ2-2; tentatively, D is TRBD1 (5 bases). V lost 5 bases and J lost 4, with 14 bases in between. Germline CDR1 and CDR2: SGHNT and YENEEA. The CDR3 is made up of 15 amino acids.

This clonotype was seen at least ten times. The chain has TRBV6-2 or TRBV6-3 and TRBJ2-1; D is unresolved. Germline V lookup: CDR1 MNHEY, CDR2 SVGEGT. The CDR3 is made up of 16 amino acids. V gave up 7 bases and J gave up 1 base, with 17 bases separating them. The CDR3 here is CASTLSPLGSYNEQFF. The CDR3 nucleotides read TGTGCCAGCACCTTGTCCCCTCTGGGGTCCTACAATGAGCAGTTCTTC.